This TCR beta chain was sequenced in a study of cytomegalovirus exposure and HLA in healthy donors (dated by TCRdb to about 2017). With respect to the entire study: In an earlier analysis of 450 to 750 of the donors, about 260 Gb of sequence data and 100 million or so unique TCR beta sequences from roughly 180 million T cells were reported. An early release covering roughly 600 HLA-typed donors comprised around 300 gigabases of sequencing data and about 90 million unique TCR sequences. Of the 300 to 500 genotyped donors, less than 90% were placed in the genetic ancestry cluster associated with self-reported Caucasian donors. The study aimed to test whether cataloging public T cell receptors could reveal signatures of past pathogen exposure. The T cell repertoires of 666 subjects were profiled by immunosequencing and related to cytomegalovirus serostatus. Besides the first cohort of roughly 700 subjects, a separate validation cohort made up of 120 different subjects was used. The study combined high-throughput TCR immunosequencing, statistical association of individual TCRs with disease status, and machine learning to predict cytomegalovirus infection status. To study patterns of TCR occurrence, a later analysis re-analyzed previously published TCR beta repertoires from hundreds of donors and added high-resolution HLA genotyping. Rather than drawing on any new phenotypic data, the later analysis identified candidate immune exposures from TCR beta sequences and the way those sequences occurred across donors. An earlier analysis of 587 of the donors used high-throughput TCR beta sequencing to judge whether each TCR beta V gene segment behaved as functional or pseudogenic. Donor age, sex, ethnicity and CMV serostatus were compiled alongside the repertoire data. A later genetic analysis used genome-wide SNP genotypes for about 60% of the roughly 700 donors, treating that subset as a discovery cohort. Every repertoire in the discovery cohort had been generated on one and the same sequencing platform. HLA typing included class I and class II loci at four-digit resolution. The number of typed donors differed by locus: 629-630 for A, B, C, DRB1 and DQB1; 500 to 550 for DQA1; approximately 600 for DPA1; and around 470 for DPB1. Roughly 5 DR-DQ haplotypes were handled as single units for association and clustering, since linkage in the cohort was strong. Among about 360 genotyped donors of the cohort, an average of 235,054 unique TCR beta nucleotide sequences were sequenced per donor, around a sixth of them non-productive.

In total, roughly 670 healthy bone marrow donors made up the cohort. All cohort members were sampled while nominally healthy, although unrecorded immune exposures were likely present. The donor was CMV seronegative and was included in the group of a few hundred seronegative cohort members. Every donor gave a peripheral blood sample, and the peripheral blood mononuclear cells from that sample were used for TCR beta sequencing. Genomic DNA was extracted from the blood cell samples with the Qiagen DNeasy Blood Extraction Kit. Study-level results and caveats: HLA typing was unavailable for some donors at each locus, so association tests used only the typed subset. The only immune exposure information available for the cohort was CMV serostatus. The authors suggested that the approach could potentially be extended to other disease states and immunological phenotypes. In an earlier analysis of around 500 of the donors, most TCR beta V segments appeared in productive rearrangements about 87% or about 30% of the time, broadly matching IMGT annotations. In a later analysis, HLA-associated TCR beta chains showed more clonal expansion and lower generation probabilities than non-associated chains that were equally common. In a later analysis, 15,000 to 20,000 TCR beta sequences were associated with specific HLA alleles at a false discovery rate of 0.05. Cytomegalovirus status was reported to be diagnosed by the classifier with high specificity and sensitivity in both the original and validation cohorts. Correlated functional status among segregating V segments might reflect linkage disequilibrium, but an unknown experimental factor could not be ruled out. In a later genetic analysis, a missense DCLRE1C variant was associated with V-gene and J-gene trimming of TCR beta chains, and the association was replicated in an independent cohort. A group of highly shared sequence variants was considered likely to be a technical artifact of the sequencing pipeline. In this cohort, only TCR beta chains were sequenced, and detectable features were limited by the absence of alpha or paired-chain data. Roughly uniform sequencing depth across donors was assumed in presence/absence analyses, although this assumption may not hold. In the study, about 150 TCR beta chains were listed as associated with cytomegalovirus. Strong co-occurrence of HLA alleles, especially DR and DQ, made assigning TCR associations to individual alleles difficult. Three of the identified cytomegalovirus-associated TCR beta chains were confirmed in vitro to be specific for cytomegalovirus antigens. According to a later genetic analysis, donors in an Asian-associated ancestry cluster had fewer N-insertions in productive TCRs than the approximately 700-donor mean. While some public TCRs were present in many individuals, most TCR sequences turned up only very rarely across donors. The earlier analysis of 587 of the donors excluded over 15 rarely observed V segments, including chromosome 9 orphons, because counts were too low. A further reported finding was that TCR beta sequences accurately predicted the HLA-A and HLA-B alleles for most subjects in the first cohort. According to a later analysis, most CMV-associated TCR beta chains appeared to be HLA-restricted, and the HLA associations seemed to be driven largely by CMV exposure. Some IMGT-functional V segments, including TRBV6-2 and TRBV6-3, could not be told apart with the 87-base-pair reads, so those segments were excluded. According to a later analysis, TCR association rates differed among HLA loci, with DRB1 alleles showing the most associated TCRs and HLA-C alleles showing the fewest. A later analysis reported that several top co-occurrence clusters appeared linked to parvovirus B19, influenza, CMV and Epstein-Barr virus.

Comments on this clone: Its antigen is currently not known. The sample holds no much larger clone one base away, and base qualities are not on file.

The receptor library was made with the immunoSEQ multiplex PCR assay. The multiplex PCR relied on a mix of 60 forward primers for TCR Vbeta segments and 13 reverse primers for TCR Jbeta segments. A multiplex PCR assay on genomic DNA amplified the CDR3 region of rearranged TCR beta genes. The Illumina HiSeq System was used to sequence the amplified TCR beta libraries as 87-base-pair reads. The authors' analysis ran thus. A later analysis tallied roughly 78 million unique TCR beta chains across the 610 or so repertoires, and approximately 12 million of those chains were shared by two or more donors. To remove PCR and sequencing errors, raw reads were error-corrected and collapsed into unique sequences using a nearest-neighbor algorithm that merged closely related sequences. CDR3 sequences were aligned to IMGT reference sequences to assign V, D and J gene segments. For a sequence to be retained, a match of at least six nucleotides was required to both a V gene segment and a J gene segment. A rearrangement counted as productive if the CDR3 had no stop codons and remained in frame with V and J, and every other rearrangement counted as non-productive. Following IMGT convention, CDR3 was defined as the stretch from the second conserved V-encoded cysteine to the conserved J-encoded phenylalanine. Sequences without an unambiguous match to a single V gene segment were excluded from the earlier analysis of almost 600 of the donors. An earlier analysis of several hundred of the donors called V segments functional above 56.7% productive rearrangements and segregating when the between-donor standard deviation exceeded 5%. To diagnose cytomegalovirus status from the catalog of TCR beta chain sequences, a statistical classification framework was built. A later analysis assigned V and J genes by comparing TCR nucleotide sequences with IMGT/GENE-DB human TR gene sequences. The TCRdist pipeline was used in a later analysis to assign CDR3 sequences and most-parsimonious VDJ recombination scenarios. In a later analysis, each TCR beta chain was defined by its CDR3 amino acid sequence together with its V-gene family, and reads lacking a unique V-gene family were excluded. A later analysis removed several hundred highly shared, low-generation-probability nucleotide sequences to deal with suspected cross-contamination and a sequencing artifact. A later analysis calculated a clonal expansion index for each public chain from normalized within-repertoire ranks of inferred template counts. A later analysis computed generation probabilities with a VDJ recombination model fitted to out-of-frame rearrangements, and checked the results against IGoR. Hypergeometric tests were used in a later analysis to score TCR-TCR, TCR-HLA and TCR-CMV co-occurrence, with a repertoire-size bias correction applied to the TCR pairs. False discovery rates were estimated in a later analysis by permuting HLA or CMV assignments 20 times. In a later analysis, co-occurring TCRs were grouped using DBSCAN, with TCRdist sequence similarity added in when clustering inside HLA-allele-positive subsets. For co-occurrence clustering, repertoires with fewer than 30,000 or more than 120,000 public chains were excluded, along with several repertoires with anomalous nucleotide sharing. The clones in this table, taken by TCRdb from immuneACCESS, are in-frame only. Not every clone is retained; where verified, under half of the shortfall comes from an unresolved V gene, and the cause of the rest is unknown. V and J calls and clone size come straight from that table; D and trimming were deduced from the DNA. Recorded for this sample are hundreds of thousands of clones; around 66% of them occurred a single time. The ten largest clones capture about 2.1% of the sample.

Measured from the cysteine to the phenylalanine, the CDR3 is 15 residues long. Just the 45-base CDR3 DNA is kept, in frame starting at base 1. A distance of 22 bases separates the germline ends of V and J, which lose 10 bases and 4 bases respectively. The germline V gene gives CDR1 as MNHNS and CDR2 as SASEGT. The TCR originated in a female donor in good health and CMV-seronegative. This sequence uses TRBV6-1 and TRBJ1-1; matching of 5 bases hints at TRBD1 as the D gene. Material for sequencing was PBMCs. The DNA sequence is TGTGCCACCCCTAGTCAGGGCGGCGAGAGCACTGAAGCTTTCTTT. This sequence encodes CATPSQGGESTEAFF.